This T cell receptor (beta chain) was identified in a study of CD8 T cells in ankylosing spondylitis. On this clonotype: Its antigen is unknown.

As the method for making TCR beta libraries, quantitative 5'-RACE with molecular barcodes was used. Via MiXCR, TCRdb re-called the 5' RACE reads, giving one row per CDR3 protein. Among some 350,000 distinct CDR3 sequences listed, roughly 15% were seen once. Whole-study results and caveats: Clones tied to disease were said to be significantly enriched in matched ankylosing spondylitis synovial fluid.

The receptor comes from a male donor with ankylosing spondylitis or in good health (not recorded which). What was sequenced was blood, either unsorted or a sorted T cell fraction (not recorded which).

CDR3 in DNA: TGTGCCAGCAGCACGGCGAGGGGAATAGTATCCTACGAGCAGTACTTC. It specifies CASSTARGIVSYEQYF. This chain connects TRBV3-1 to TRBJ2-7, with D perhaps assigned TRBD1 or TRBD2 (5 bases each). CDR3 length: 16 amino acids. Trimming stripped 5 bases from V and 1 base from J, with 18 bases between. Germline values: CDR1 LGHDT, CDR2 YNNKEL (reference sequence).